This TCR beta chain was sequenced in a study of vaccination and CD4 T cells after COVID-19. Background on the study: Diagnosis preceded the drawing of post-COVID samples by a median 101 days (range 35 to 161). The authors used overlapping spike peptides from SARS-CoV-2, HCoV-NL63, HCoV-OC43 and HCoV-229E to stimulate cells. Study-wide findings and caveats: Median counts of SARS-CoV-2-reactive clonotypes increased from roughly 19 to 38; this difference was not significant.

Sequenced with the Oncomine TCR Beta short-read assay was DNA taken from cultured CD4+ T cells. TCRdb re-called the PCR reads through MiXCR, storing one row per CDR3 protein. Among 7,000 to 9,500 distinct CDR3 sequences listed, less than 65% were seen once. Treatment specified: approximately 11-day PBMC culture with coronavirus spike peptide pools or control peptides (ViraFEST assay). On day 3 and again on day 7, fresh IL-2 medium was used to replace half the medium. The V gene's germline CDR1 is DFQATT and CDR2 SNEGSKA (reference sequence). The ends were cut back, 0 bases at V and 6 bases at J, with 8 bases in the middle. The CDR3 spans 13 residues. Details on this clonotype: Its antigen is unidentified.

The rearrangement links TRBV20-1 to TRBJ2-2; D remains ambiguous. This sequence originates from a human donor with COVID-19. Here the sequenced sample was cultured CD4+ T cells from blood, taken after SARS-CoV-2 vaccination. The CDR3 sequence is CSARDGGAGELFF. The CDR3 DNA reads as TGCAGTGCTAGAGACGGTGGGGCCGGGGAGCTGTTTTTT.